A single sample gave rise to the 27 T cell receptor beta chains below, sequenced in a study of response to subunit inactivated influenza vaccine (dated by TCRdb to the late 2010s). Receptor amplification or capture employed RT-PCR. The listed sequencing device is Illumina HiSeq 2500. TCRdb ran its own pipeline on the public reads, namely fastp trimming at Q25 and MiXCR clone calling, and kept in-frame beta chains. Each record represents a unique CDR3 protein, reported with the most common genes and DNA among its rows. The sample records hundreds of thousands of distinct CDR3 sequences, more than 11% of which are singletons. The ten largest clonotypes hold approximately 6.5% of the sample. Sequenced here: PBMCs from blood, sampled less than 15 days before vaccination. These TCRs come from a man in his forties or fifties who received an inactivated influenza vaccine. Donor details come from another sample of the same person, matched by shared clones.

The chain carries TRBV29-1 and TRBJ2-3; perhaps D is TRBD1 or TRBD2 (6 bases each). Germline V lookup: CDR1 SQVTM, CDR2 ANQGSEA. Trimming removed 1 base at V and 4 bases at J, with 12 bases between. The CDR3 contains 14 residues. The CDR3 is CSVEAGRGPDTQYF. Here the CDR3 DNA reads TGCAGCGTTGAAGCCGGTCGGGGGCCAGATACGCAGTATTTT.

This chain connects TRBV6-5 to TRBJ1-4, with 8 bases fitting TRBD1. Germline CDR1 reads MNHEY; CDR2 reads SVGAGI. The CDR3 runs to 15 residues. V dropped 3 bases and J dropped 7; count of bases not matched to a gene: 7. The CDR3 protein is CASSYIWTGIEKLFF. DNA for the CDR3: TGTGCCAGCAGTTATATCTGGACAGGGATTGAAAAACTGTTTTTT.

This clonotype was counted a few times. This chain links TRBV4-1 with TRBJ1-2, with D unclear. V was shortened by 3 bases and J by 6 bases, with 17 bases between the two germline ends. The length of the CDR3 is 15 residues. CDR1 and CDR2 (germline): MGHRA, YSYEKL. CDR3 loop: CASSQGNPERDGYTF. CDR3 DNA sequence: TGCGCCAGCAGCCAGGGTAATCCAGAGCGGGATGGCTACACCTTC.

This clonotype was seen more than once but under ten times. This chain joins TRBV4-3 and TRBJ2-3, with D possibly matching TRBD2 (6 bases). The CDR3 is made up of 18 amino acids. The ends were cut back, 1 base at V and 2 bases at J, with 19 bases in the middle. Germline lookup yields CDR1 LGHNA and CDR2 YSLEER. The CDR3 DNA follows: TGCGCCAGCAGCCAAGGAAAATGGGGGACTTGGCCCACAGATACGCAGTATTTT. Protein product: CASSQGKWGTWPTDTQYF.

This chain joins TRBV5-8 and TRBJ2-3; D tentatively fits TRBD1 or TRBD2 (5 bases each). Germline V lookup: CDR1 SGHTS, CDR2 YDEGEE. This CDR3 has 17 amino acids. Trimming removed 0 bases from V and 2 bases from J, with 16 bases in between. Here the CDR3 DNA reads TGTGCCAGCAGCTTGGGGCAGGGACCAACCTCCACAGATACGCAGTATTTT. Its translation: CASSLGQGPTSTDTQYF.

V is TRBV6-5 and J is TRBJ1-3, with unresolved D. V was pared by 0 bases and J by 0 bases, with 9 bases between. This CDR3 comprises 16 residues. Germline V gene lookup returns CDR1 MNHEY and CDR2 SVGAGI. The CDR3 loop is CASSYSSVNSGNTIYF. The CDR3 nucleotides read TGTGCCAGCAGTTACTCGTCAGTAAACTCTGGAAACACCATATATTTT.

This clonotype was found a few times. The conserved phenylalanine or tryptophan normally closing the CDR3 is absent here, so this likely arose from a read error. The V gene is TRBV10-3, the J gene TRBJ2-7, with D uncertain. The CDR3 spans 14 residues. V dropped 0 bases and J dropped 0 bases, with 6 bases sitting between them. Germline values: CDR1 ENHRY, CDR2 SYGVKD. In nucleotides, the CDR3 is TGTGCCATCAGTGAGTCGGCAAGCTCCTACGAGCAGTACTAC. It translates to CAISESASSYEQYY.

This clonotype was observed a few times. This rearrangement joins TRBV10-1 to TRBJ2-3, with a possible D match to TRBD1 (6 bases). CDR3 length equals 11 residues. Trimming stripped 3 bases from V and 9 bases from J, with 7 bases between. Germline CDR1 is WNHNN and CDR2 is SYGVQD (reference sequence). The chain's CDR3 is CASSDGGTQYF. As DNA, the CDR3 is TGCGCCAGCAGTGATGGGGGCACGCAGTATTTT.

The chain combines TRBV20-1 with TRBJ1-5, with a tentative D call TRBD1 (6 bases). The CDR3 sequence is 15 residues long. Germline assignment: CDR1 DFQATT and CDR2 SNEGSKA (reference sequence). The V end was cut by 4 bases, the J end by 0 bases, with 13 bases between. The CDR3, as DNA: TGCAGTGCTACTAGACAGGTCTTTAGCAATCAGCCCCAGCATTTT. Protein: CSATRQVFSNQPQHF.

The chain recombines TRBV7-2 with TRBJ2-5; 8 nucleotides line up with TRBD1. Germline CDR1 SGHTA, CDR2 FQGNSA. The CDR3 contains 14 residues. V was clipped by 8 bases and J by 5 bases; unmatched bases: 10. In DNA, the CDR3 is TGTGCCAGCGGAAAAACAGGGGGTGGGGAGACCCAGTACTTC. Residues: CASGKTGGGETQYF.

This clonotype turned up a few times. The rearrangement uses TRBV6-2 or TRBV6-3 and TRBJ2-7; 7 bases match TRBD1. Unmatched junction bases numbered 14, after V lost 2 bases and J lost 4 bases. This CDR3 has 17 residues. Germline V gives CDR1 MNHEY, CDR2 SVGEGT. Written as DNA, the CDR3 is TGTGCCAGCAGTTACCCAACGGACAGGAGTGCCGCATACGAGCAGTACTTC. It is translated as CASSYPTDRSAAYEQYF.

This clonotype was observed a few times. The chain uses TRBV3-1 and TRBJ1-2; D might be TRBD1 (6 bases). This CDR3 region has 15 residues. The germline gives CDR1 LGHDT, CDR2 YNNKEL (reference sequence). Trimming left V 1 base short and J 4 bases short, with 13 bases between. The CDR3 nucleotides read TGTGCCAGCAGCCAAGCCCTGGGGGCTCTCTATGGCTACACCTTC. This gives the protein CASSQALGALYGYTF. Supplemented by reference TRBV3-1 and TRBJ1-2, the full variable domain reads DTAVSQTPKYLVTQMGNDKSIKCEQNLGHDTMYWYKQDSKKFLKIMFSYNNKELIINETVPNRFSPKSPDKAHLNLHINSLELGDSAVYFCASSQALGALYGYTFGSGTRLTVV.

For the CDR3, the DNA is TGTGCCAGCCGGCTAGCGGGAGTCTACGAGCAGTACTTC. It is translated as CASRLAGVYEQYF. The chain has TRBV6-1 and TRBJ2-7; 10 bases are a match to TRBD2. The CDR3 runs to 13 residues. The germline V gene encodes CDR1 MNHNS and CDR2 SASEGT. Germline trimming cut 8 bases from V and 3 bases from J; bases unmatched to any gene: 4.

This chain links TRBV18 with TRBJ2-3; tentative D call: TRBD1 (6 bases). This CDR3 region has 18 residues. V lost 3 bases and J lost 0, with 19 bases in between. Germline CDR1 KGHSH, CDR2 LQKENI. The CDR3 reads CASSPLGGQGRSTDTQYF. DNA for the CDR3: TGTGCCAGCTCACCGCTTGGTGGGCAGGGGAGAAGCACAGATACGCAGTATTTT. The full variable domain, completed using reference TRBV18 and TRBJ2-3, is NAGVMQNPRHLVRRRGQEARLRCSPMKGHSHVYWYRQLPEEGLKFMVYLQKENIIDESGMPKERFSAEFPKEGPSILRIQQVVRGDSAAYFCASSPLGGQGRSTDTQYFGPGTRLTVL.

There are many counts of this clonotype. V is TRBV12-3 or TRBV12-4 and J is TRBJ1-4; no firm D call. With 3 bases removed from V and 5 bases from J, the gap between germline ends came to 7 bases. This CDR3 is 13 amino acids long. The CDR3: CASSLRRNEKLFF. Here the CDR3 DNA reads TGTGCCAGCAGTTTGAGACGGAATGAAAAACTGTTTTTT.

This clonotype was detected ten times or more. J is TRBJ2-7 and V is TRBV7-8; 7 bases agree with TRBD1. The CDR3 is made up of 17 amino acids. V gave up 5 bases and J gave up 5 bases; unmatched junction bases: 18. Germline V gives CDR1 SGHVS, CDR2 FQNEAQ. The CDR3 spells CASSLLNRDSRVNEQYF. In nucleotides, the CDR3 is TGTGCCAGCAGCCTACTAAACCGGGACAGCAGGGTAAACGAGCAGTACTTC. The whole variable domain, remainder taken from reference TRBV7-8 and TRBJ2-7, is GAGVSQSPRYKVAKRGQDVALRCDPISGHVSLFWYQQALGQGPEFLTYFQNEAQLDKSGLPSDRFFAERPEGSVSTLKIQRTQQEDSAVYLCASSLLNRDSRVNEQYFGPGTRLTVT.

This clonotype was seen ten or more times. Because it lacks the conserved phenylalanine or tryptophan at the end, this CDR3 is likely a read error. It is unclear where the CDR3 begins or ends on the DNA, so no DNA is shown, and the CDR3 is as TCRdb lists it. The V call is TRBV6-2 or TRBV6-3, the J call TRBJ2-1; the table gives TRBD1 as D, unverified against the DNA. The CDR3 is made up of 13 amino acids, end residues included. Germline CDR1 reads MNHEY; CDR2 reads SVGEGT. Here the CDR3 reads CASSPNRLDNLLL.

A few counts support this clonotype. The rearrangement links TRBV27 to TRBJ2-3, with 15 bases that match TRBD2. With 9 bases clipped from V and 7 bases from J, the junction kept 11 bases outside the gene matches. Germline V gene data show CDR1 as MNHEY and CDR2 as SMNVEV (reference sequence). The length of the CDR3 is 16 residues. CDR3 bases: TGTGCCAGTGAAACCTCGGGACTAGCGGGAGGAAATACGCAGTATTTT. Encoded protein: CASETSGLAGGNTQYF.

The sample holds a few counts of this clonotype. This chain connects TRBV12-3 or TRBV12-4 to TRBJ1-2; D not resolved. The CDR3 runs 13 residues. V lost 3 bases, J lost 2 bases, and 7 bases lay in between. This CDR3 is CASSLQRNYGYTF. The DNA of the CDR3 is TGTGCCAGCAGTTTGCAAAGGAACTATGGCTACACCTTC.

This clonotype turned up a few times. This sequence joins TRBV4-1 and TRBJ2-1; TRBD2 is a possible D gene (6 bases). CDR3 size: 18 residues. In germline, CDR1 is MGHRA, CDR2 YSYEKL. V was pared by 1 base and J by 4 bases, with 20 bases between. The CDR3 loop reads CASSQVSRAGIRYNEQFF. CDR3 nucleotide sequence: TGCGCCAGCAGCCAAGTGTCCAGGGCGGGGATACGTTACAATGAGCAGTTCTTC.

This clonotype was observed at least ten times. The chain carries TRBV4-2 and TRBJ1-6, with unresolved D. V shed 3 bases and J shed 12 bases, with 12 bases lying between them. Per the germline V gene, CDR1 is LGHNA and CDR2 is YNFKEQ. The CDR3 has 13 residues. CDR3 protein: CASSQDAWEPLHF. The CDR3 DNA is TGTGCCAGCAGCCAGGACGCCTGGGAACCCCTCCACTTT.

This clonotype was seen at least ten times. The chain has TRBV5-1 and TRBJ1-6; tentative D call: TRBD1 (5 bases). V lost 0 bases to trimming and J lost 9 bases, with 13 bases between them. Germline V gene data show CDR1 as SGHRS and CDR2 as YFSETQ. The CDR3 consists of 15 residues. The DNA of the CDR3 is TGCGCCAGCAGCTTGGCGGGCAGGGAGGTTTCACCCCTCCACTTT. Amino acid sequence: CASSLAGREVSPLHF.

Only one count was recorded for this clonotype. V gene TRBV7-2 combines with J gene TRBJ2-7, with D possibly being TRBD1 (5 bases). Germline CDR1 is SGHTA and CDR2 is FQGNSA. The CDR3 consists of 13 residues. V lost 5 bases to trimming and J lost 4 bases, with 12 bases between them. CDR3 protein: CASSPQTEYEQYF. CDR3 in DNA: TGTGCCAGCAGCCCCCAGACAGAATACGAGCAGTACTTC.

V is TRBV7-9 and J is TRBJ2-3, with 10 bases lining up with TRBD2. V lost 4 bases, J lost 0 bases, and 4 bases stayed unmatched. Germline-derived CDR1 and CDR2 are SEHNR and FQNEAQ (reference sequence). The CDR3 is made up of 16 amino acids. CDR3 amino acids: CASSSVLAGSTDTQYF. The CDR3 coding sequence is TGTGCCAGCAGCTCCGTACTAGCGGGAAGCACAGATACGCAGTATTTT.

This clonotype was seen a handful of times. This chain joins TRBV15 and TRBJ1-5; no firm D call. Germline CDR1 LNHNV, CDR2 YYDKDF (reference sequence). V shed 0 bases and J shed 1 base, with 7 bases lying between them. This CDR3 region has 15 residues. This chain's CDR3 is CATSRERGSNQPQHF. CDR3 coding DNA: TGTGCCACCAGCAGAGAACGCGGGAGCAATCAGCCCCAGCATTTT.

This clonotype was recorded many times. This chain links TRBV27 with TRBJ2-7; the D is unclear. The germline CDR1 and CDR2 sequences are MNHEY and SMNVEV (reference sequence). The CDR3 length is 13 residues. Trimming stripped 2 bases from V and 2 bases from J, with 7 bases between. The CDR3 DNA sequence: TGTGCCAGCAGTTTAAGGGAAACCTACGAGCAGTACTTC. Translating it yields CASSLRETYEQYF.

This chain links TRBV5-1 with TRBJ2-5; 11 positions match TRBD2. Germline CDR1 and CDR2: SGHRS and YFSETQ. This CDR3 contains 16 residues. The junction had 8 bases not matched to a gene; V was cut back by 4 bases and J by 3 bases. The CDR3 DNA follows: TGCGCCAGCAGCGCTCAGGGACTAGCGGTGAAAGAGACCCAGTACTTC. It codes for CASSAQGLAVKETQYF.